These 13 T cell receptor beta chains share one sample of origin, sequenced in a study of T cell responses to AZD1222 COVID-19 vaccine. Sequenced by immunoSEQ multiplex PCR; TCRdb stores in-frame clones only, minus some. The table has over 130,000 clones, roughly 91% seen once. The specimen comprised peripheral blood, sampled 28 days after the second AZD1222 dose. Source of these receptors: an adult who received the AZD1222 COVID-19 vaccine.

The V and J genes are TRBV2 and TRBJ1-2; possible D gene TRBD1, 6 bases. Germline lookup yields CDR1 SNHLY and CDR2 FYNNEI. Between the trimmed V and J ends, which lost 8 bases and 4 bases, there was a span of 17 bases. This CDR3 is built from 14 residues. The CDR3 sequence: CASGKEQGLYGYTF. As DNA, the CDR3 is TGTGCCAGCGGAAAAGAACAGGGACTCTATGGCTACACCTTC.

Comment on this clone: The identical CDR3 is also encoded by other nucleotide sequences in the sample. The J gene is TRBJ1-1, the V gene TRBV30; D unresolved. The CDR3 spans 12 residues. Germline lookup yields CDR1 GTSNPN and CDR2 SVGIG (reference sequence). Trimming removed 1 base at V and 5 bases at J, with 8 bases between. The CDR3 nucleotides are TGTGCCTGGAGTGGGCGGGGAACTGAAGCTTTCTTT. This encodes CAWSGRGTEAFF.

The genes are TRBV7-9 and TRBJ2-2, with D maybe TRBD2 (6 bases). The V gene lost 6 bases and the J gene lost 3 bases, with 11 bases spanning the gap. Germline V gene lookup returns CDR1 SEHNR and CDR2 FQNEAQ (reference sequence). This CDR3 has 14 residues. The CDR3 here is CASRGDSYTGELFF. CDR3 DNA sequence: TGTGCCAGCAGAGGGGACTCATACACCGGGGAGCTGTTTTTT.

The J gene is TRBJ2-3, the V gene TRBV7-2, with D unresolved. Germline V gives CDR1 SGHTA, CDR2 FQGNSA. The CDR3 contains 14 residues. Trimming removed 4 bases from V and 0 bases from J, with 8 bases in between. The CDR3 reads CASSSDVSTDTQYF. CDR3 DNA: TGTGCCAGCAGCTCGGACGTCAGCACAGATACGCAGTATTTT.

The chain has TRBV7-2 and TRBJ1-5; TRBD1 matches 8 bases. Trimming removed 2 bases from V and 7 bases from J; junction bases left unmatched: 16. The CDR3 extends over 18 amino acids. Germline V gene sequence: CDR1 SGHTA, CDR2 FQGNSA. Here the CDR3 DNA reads TGTGCCAGCAGCTTACGAACGAGCGGACAGGGTGGAGGACAGCCCCAGCATTTT. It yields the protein CASSLRTSGQGGGQPQHF.

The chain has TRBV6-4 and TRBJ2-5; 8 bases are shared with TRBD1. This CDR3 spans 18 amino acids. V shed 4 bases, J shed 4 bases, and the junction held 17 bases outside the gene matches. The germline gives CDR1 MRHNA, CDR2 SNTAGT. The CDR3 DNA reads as TGTGCCAGCAGTGCCCACCAGGCTTGGACAGGGCAAGGAGAGACCCAGTACTTC. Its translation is CASSAHQAWTGQGETQYF.

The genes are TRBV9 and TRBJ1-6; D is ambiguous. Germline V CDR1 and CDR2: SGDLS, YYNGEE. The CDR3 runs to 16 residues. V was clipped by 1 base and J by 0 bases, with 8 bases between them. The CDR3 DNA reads TGTGCCAGCAGCGTATCGTTGAGCTCCTATAATTCACCCCTCCACTTT. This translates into CASSVSLSSYNSPLHF.

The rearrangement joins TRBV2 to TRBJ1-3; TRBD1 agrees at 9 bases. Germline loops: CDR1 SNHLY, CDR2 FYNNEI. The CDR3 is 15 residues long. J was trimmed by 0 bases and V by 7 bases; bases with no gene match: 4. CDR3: CASMDRGNSGNTIYF. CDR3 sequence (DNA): TGTGCCAGCATGGACAGGGGAAACTCTGGAAACACCATATATTTT.

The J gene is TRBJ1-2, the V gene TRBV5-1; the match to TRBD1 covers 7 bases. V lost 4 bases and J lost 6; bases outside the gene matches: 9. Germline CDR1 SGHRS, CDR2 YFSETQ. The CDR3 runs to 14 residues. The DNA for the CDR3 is TGCGCCAGCAGCCCGGGACAGAGCCCAGATGGCTACACCTTC. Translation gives CASSPGQSPDGYTF.

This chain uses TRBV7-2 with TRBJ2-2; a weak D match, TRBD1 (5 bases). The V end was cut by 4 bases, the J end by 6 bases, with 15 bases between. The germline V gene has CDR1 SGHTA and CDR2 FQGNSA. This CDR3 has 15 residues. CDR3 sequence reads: CASSSSSGISGELFF. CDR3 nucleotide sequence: TGTGCCAGCAGCTCATCATCAGGGATTTCCGGGGAGCTGTTTTTT.

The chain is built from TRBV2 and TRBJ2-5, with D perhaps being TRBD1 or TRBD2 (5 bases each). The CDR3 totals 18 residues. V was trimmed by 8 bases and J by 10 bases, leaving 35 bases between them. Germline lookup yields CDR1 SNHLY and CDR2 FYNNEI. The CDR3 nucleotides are TGTGCCAGCCACAGTGGCGACAGTTCTATGAAGAGGGATGGAGGCCAGTACTTC. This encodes CASHSGDSSMKRDGGQYF.

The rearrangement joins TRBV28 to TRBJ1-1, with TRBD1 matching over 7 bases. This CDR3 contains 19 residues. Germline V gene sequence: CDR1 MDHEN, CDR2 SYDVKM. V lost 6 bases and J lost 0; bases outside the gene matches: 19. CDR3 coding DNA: TGTGCCAGCAGGGCAAACCCAGGTAAAGGGGGCAGTATGAACACTGAAGCTTTCTTT. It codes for CASRANPGKGGSMNTEAFF.

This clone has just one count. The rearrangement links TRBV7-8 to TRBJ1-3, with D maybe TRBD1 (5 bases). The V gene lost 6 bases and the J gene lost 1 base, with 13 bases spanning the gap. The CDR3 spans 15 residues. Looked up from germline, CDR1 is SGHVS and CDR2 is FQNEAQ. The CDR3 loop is CASSPPGTSGNTIYF. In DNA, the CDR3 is TGTGCCAGCAGTCCCCCCGGGACGTCTGGAAACACCATATATTTT.